This T cell receptor (beta chain) was sequenced for a study of OX40 agonist ivuxolimab in advanced cancers. With respect to this clone: At one end, the junction sequence differs from germline, possibly due to a read error.

Method: immunoSEQ multiplex PCR; TCRdb's copy keeps in-frame clones and lacks some. The sample carries 50,000 or so clones, roughly four fifths recorded once. CDR1 and CDR2 from the germline V gene are MNHEY and SMNVEV (reference sequence). The CDR3 length is 14 residues. Specimen: CD4+ or CD8+ T cells sorted from blood, collected in a trial of the OX40 agonist ivuxolimab. The clonotype was recovered from an adult with an advanced solid tumor such as melanoma, head and neck, liver or kidney cancer. This chain joins TRBV27 and TRBJ2-5; D remains ambiguous. In DNA form, the CDR3 reads TGTGCCAGCAACCCCTCCGGTGGGCGAGAGCCCCAGTACTTC. Translation gives CASNPSGGREPQYF.